This TCR beta chain was identified in a study of response to subunit inactivated influenza vaccine. Regarding the study as a whole: Each seasonal flu vaccination may recruit only limited new T cells, authors suggested.

Trimming cost V 3 bases and J 5 bases; bases outside gene matches: 8. The germline CDR1 and CDR2 sequences are SGHTA and FQGNSA. The CDR3 has 15 amino acids. MiXCR was run by TCRdb on the RT-PCR reads, yielding one entry per CDR3 protein. In the table there are 600,000 to 850,000 distinct CDR3 sequences, roughly 15% of which are singletons. With regard to this clonotype: Its antigen is currently unknown.

J is TRBJ1-1 and V is TRBV7-2; 8 nucleotides line up with TRBD1. This specimen consisted of PBMCs from blood, obtained less than 15 days before vaccination. The TCR was taken from a man between 50 and 59 years old who received an inactivated influenza vaccine. The chain's CDR3 is CASSFRGRTGTEAFF. The CDR3 DNA is TGTGCCAGCAGCTTCCGTGGGCGGACAGGGACTGAAGCTTTCTTT.